Each of the 5 T cell receptor beta chains below was sequenced from the same sample in a study of blood T cell repertoires in COVID-19. Repertoires were generated with immunoSEQ multiplex PCR, while TCRdb's copy carries only in-frame clones and drops some. The sample holds around 140,000 clones, 80% to 90% seen once. The sample consisted of PBMCs or T cells enriched from blood (not recorded which). The receptors come from a man aged 45-65 years who had recovered from COVID-19.

The rearrangement links TRBV11-3 to TRBJ2-1; 8 bases are a match to TRBD2. In germline, CDR1 is SGHNT, CDR2 YENEEA. The CDR3 is 14 amino acids. J was trimmed by 0 bases and V by 8 bases; bases with no gene match: 3. CDR3 nucleotides: TGTGCCAGCGCTAGCGGGTACTCCTACAATGAGCAGTTCTTC. This codes for CASASGYSYNEQFF.

The V and J genes are TRBV25-1 and TRBJ2-3, with TRBD1 matching over 11 bases. The CDR3 consists of 17 residues. Germline CDR1 is MGHDK and CDR2 is SYGVNS. After removal of 2 bases from V and 4 bases from J, the junction contained 8 bases not matched to a gene. The CDR3, as DNA: TGTGCCAGCAGTGAAGGGGCCTGGACAGGGGGCTCAGATACGCAGTATTTT. This codes for CASSEGAWTGGSDTQYF.

The J gene is TRBJ2-1, the V gene TRBV9, with D perhaps matching TRBD2 (5 bases). V lost 3 bases, J lost 0 bases, and 13 bases lay in between. The CDR3 has 16 residues. Germline lookup yields CDR1 SGDLS and CDR2 YYNGEE. CDR3 sequence (DNA): TGTGCCAGCAGCGCATTAGCGCCGAGCTCCTACAATGAGCAGTTCTTC. The encoded protein is CASSALAPSSYNEQFF.

V gene TRBV5-4 combines with J gene TRBJ2-2; TRBD2 matches at 9 bases. With V trimmed by 0 bases and J by 0 bases, 6 bases remained unmatched. Germline CDR1 and CDR2: SGHNT and YYREEE (reference sequence). The length of the CDR3 is 18 residues. CDR3 in DNA: TGTGCCAGCAGCTTGGTCGGGGGCGGGAGGGCGAACACCGGGGAGCTGTTTTTT. Translating it yields CASSLVGGGRANTGELFF. Complete variable domain (other parts from reference TRBV5-4 and TRBJ2-2): ETGVTQSPTHLIKTRGQQVTLRCSSQSGHNTVSWYQQALGQGPQFIFQYYREEENGRGNFPPRFSGLQFPNYSSELNVNALELDDSALYLCASSLVGGGRANTGELFFGEGSRLTVL.

V usage is TRBV6-2 or TRBV6-3 and J usage is TRBJ1-2, with 9 nucleotides matching TRBD1. The CDR3 has 14 amino acids. Germline CDR1 MNHEY, CDR2 SVGEGT. After removal of 1 base from V and 7 bases from J, the junction contained 4 bases not matched to a gene. CDR3 sequence reads: CASSYWTGERGYTF. CDR3 nucleotide sequence: TGTGCCAGCAGTTACTGGACAGGGGAGCGTGGCTACACCTTC.